This TCR beta chain was documented in a study of T cells in tuberculosis. Germline CDR1 reads MNHEY; CDR2 reads SMNVEV (reference sequence). The V end lost 5 bases, the J end lost 8 bases, and 22 bases lay between the germline ends. This CDR3 is 16 amino acids long. General study results and limits: Selection depended on which cryopreserved specimens were available.

A remark on this clone: Its cognate antigen is unknown.

Clones were read by immunoSEQ multiplex PCR, and TCRdb kept only the in-frame ones, dropping some. The sample lists under 40,000 clones, approximately 93% occurring once. The clonotype was recovered from a donor aged 5 to 30 with latent tuberculosis or without tuberculosis infection. This chain uses TRBV27 with TRBJ2-1; D is possibly TRBD1 (6 bases). The sequencing sample was made of PBMCs. The CDR3 nucleotides read TGTGCCAGCAGTCCCCGGACAGCATACCCCCACCATGAGCAGTTCTTC. It encodes CASSPRTAYPHHEQFF.